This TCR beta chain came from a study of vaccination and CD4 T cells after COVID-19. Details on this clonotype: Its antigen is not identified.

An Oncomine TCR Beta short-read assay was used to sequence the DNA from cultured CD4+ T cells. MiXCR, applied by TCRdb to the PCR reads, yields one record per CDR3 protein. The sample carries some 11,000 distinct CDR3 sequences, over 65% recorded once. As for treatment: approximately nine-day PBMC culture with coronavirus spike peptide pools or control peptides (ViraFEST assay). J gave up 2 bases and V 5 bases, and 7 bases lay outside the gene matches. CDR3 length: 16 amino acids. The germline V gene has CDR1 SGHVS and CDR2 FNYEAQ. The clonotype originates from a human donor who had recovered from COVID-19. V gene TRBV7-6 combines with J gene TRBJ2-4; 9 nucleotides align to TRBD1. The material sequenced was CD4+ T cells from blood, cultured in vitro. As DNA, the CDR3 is TGTGCCAGCAGCCTAGGGACAGGGTCCTCCAAAAACATTCAGTACTTC. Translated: CASSLGTGSSKNIQYF.